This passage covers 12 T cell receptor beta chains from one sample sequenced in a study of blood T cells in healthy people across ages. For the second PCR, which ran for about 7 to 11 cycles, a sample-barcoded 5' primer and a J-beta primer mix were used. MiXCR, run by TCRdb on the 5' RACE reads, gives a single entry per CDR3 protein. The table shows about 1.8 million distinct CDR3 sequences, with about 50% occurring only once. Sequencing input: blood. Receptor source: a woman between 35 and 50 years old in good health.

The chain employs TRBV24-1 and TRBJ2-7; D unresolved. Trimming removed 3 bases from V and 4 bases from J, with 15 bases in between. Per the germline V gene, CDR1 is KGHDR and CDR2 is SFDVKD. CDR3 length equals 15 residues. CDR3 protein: CATSDSADHGYEQYF. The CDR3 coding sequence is TGTGCCACCAGTGATAGTGCGGATCACGGGTACGAGCAGTACTTC.

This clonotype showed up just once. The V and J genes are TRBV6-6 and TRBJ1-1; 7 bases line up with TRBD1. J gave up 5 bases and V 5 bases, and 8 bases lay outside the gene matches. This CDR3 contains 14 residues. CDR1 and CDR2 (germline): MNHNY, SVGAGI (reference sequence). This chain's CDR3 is CASSQKTGWTEAFF. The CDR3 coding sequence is TGTGCCAGCAGTCAAAAGACAGGGTGGACTGAAGCTTTCTTT.

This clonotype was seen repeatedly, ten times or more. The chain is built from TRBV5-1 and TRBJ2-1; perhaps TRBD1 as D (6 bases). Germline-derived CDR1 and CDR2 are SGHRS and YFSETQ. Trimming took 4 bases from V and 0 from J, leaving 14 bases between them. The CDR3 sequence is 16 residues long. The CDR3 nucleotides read TGCGCCAGCAGCGTCGGGACACTGAGCTCCTACAATGAGCAGTTCTTC. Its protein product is CASSVGTLSSYNEQFF.

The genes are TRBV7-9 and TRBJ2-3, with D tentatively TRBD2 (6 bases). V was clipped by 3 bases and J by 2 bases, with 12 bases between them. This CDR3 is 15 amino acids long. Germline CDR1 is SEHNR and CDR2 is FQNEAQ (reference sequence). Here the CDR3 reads CASSFGGDFTDTQYF. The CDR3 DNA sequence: TGTGCCAGCAGCTTTGGCGGGGACTTCACAGATACGCAGTATTTT.

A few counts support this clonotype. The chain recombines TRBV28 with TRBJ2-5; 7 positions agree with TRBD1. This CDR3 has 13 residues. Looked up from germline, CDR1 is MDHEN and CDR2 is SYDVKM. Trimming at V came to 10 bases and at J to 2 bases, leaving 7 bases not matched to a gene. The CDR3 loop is CAITGTVQETQYF. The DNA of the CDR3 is TGTGCCATCACCGGGACAGTACAAGAGACCCAGTACTTC. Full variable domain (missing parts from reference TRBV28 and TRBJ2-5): DVKVTQSSRYLVKRTGEKVFLECVQDMDHENMFWYRQDPGLGLRLIYFSYDVKMKEKGDIPEGYSVSREKKERFSLILESASTNQTSMYLCAITGTVQETQYFGPGTRLLVL.

The CDR3 DNA reads as TGTACCAGCAGCTTCTGGACTCACAGCTCCTACGAGCAGTACTTC. Protein product: CTSSFWTHSSYEQYF. The chain recombines TRBV7-2 with TRBJ2-7; D perhaps matches TRBD2 (5 bases). V was clipped by 3 bases and J by 0 bases, with 12 bases between them. Germline V gene lookup returns CDR1 SGHTA and CDR2 FQGNSA. The CDR3 spans 15 residues.

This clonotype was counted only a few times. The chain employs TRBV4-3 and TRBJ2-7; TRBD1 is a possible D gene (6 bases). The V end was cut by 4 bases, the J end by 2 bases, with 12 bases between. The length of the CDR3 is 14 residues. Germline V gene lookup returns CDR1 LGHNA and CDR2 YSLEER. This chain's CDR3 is CASSPGDFPYEQYF. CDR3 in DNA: TGCGCCAGCAGCCCAGGGGATTTCCCCTACGAGCAGTACTTC.

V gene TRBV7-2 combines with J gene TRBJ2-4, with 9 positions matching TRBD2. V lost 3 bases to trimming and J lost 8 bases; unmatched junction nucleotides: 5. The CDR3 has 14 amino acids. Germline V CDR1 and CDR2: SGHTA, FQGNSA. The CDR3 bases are TGTGCCAGCAGCTTGCGGGGGGGCTGGGACATTCAGTACTTC. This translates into CASSLRGGWDIQYF.

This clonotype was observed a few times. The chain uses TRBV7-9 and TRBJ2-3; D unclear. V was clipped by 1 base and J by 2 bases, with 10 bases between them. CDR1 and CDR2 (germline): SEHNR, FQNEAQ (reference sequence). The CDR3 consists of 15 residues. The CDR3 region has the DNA TGTGCCAGCAGCTTAGAGGTACCCGTCACAGATACGCAGTATTTT. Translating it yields CASSLEVPVTDTQYF.

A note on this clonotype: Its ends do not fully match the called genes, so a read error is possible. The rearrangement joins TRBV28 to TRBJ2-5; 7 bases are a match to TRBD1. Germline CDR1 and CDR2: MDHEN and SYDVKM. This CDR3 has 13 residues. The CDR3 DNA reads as TGTGCCGGCAGGGATTACAGGGGCGAGACCCAGTACTTC. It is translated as CAGRDYRGETQYF.

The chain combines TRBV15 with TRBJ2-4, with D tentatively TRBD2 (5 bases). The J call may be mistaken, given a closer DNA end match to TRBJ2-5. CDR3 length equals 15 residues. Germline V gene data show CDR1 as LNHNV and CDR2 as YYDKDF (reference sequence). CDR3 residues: CATSRDRGIGETQYF. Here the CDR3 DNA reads TGTGCCACCAGCAGAGATCGGGGAATTGGAGAGACCCAGTACTTC.

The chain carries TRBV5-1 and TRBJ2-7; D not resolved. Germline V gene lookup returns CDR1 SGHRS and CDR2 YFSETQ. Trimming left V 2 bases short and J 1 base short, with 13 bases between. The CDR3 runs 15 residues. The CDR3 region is CASSFGDAKSYEQYF. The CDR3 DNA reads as TGCGCCAGCAGCTTCGGCGACGCTAAATCCTACGAGCAGTACTTC. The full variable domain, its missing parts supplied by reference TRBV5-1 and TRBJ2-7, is KAGVTQTPRYLIKTRGQQVTLSCSPISGHRSVSWYQQTPGQGLQFLFEYFSETQRNKGNFPGRFSGRQFSNSRSEMNVSTLELGDSALYLCASSFGDAKSYEQYFGPGTRLTVT.